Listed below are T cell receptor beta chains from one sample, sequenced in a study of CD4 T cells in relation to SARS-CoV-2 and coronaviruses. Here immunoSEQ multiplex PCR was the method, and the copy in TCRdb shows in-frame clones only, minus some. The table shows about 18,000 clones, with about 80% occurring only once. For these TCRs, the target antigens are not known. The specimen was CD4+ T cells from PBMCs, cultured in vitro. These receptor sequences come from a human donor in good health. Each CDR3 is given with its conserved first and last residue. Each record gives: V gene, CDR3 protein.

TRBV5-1	CASSLGNRNEAFF
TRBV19	CASSKDRGRNNEQFF
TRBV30	CAWSVGQTLAKNIQYF
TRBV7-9	CASGQGVRADTQYF
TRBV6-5	CASSYPGPNTGELFF
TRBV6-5	CASSYLEDTEAFF
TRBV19	CASSTPNRAGSNEQFF
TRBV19	CASSSSKETQYF
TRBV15	CATSRAPGAGETQYF
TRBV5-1	CASSLDGREEAFF
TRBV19	CATQGVGTDTQYF
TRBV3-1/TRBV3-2	CASSPMGRGNTEAFF
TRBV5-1	CASSLGANYGYTF
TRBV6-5	CASRGTGPLYEQYF
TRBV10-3	CAIRNPLLYNEQFF
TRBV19	CASSLSRGGSTEAFF
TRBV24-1	CATSDNRGRGGELFF
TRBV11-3	CASSLMGGSPAYEQYF
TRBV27	CASRRTATATEAFF
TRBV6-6	CASSYRDRVNSPLHF
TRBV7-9	CASSPPGRAGDTQYF
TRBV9	CASSVEPPTSKTDTQYF
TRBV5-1	CASSLVWGRGYEQYF
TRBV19	CASSNGLPSGINNEQFF
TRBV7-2	CASSSLLAGGPGEQFF
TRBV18	CASSPSGTLNTEAFF
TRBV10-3	CAIGGQGSNYGYTF
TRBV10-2	CASGQGAGNTEAFF
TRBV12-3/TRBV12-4	CASSPRLEDEQFF